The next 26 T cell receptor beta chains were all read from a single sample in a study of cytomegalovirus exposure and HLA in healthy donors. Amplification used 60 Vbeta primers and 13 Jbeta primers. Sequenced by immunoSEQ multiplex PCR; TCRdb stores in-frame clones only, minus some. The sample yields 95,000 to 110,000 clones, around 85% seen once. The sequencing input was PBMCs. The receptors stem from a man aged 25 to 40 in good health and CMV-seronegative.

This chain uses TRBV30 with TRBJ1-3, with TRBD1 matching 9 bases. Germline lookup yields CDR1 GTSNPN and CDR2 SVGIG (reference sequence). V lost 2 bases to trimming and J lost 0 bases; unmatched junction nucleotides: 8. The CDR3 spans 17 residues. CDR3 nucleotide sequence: TGTGCCTGGAGTACAGGGGGCTATTCCCCCTCTGGAAACACCATATATTTT. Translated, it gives CAWSTGGYSPSGNTIYF.

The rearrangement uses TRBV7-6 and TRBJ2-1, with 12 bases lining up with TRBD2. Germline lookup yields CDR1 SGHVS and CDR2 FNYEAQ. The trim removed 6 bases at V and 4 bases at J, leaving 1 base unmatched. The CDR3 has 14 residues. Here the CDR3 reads CASSTSGGYNEQFF. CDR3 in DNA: TGTGCCAGCAGTACTAGCGGGGGGTACAATGAGCAGTTCTTC.

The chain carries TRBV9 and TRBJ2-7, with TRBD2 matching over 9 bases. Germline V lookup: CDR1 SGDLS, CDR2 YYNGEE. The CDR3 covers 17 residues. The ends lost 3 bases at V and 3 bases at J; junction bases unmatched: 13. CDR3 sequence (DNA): TGTGCCAGCAGCGCCAACCCCTCTAGCGGGAACAACTACGAGCAGTACTTC. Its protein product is CASSANPSSGNNYEQYF. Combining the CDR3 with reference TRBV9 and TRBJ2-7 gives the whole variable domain DSGVTQTPKHLITATGQRVTLRCSPRSGDLSVYWYQQSLDQGLQFLIQYYNGEERAKGNILERFSAQQFPDLHSELNLSSLELGDSALYFCASSANPSSGNNYEQYFGPGTRLTVT.

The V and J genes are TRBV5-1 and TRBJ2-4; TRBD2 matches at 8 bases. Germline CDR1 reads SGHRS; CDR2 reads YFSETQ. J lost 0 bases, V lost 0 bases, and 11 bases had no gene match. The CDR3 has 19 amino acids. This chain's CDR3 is CASSLVAGGVKGAKNIQYF. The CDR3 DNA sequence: TGCGCCAGCAGCTTGGTTGCGGGAGGCGTAAAGGGAGCCAAAAACATTCAGTACTTC. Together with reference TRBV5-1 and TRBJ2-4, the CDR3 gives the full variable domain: KAGVTQTPRYLIKTRGQQVTLSCSPISGHRSVSWYQQTPGQGLQFLFEYFSETQRNKGNFPGRFSGRQFSNSRSEMNVSTLELGDSALYLCASSLVAGGVKGAKNIQYFGAGTRLSVL.

The CDR3 sequence: CASNDRGRAQYF. The DNA for the CDR3 is TGTGCCAGCAACGACAGGGGGCGCGCCCAGTACTTC. V usage is TRBV2 and J usage is TRBJ2-5, with 10 positions matching TRBD1. V lost 7 bases, J lost 9 bases, and 5 bases stayed unmatched. Germline V lookup: CDR1 SNHLY, CDR2 FYNNEI. The CDR3 is 12 residues long.

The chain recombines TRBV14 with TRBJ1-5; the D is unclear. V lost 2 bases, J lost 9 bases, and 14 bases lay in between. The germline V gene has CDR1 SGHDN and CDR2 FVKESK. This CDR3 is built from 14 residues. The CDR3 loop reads CASSQISSAGPQHF. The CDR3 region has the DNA TGTGCCAGCAGCCAAATCTCATCCGCCGGGCCCCAGCATTTT.

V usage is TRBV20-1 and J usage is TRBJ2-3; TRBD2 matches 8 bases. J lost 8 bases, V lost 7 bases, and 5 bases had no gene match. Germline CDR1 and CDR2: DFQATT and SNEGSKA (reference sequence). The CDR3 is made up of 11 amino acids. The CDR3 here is CSVPGGTTQYF. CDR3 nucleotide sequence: TGCAGTGTCCCGGGGGGGACTACGCAGTATTTT.

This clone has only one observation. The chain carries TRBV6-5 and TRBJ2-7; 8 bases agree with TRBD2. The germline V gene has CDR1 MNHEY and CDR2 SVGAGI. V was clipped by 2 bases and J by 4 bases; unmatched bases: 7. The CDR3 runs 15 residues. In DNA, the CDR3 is TGTGCCAGCAGTTACCTCAGCGGGGGAATTTACGAGCAGTACTTC. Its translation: CASSYLSGGIYEQYF.

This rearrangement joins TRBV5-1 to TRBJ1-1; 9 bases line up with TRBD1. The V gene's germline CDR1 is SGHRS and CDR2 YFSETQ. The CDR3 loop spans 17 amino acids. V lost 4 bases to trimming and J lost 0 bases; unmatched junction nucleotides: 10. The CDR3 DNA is TGCGCCAGCAGCGTACGTCCCGGGACAGGGATGAACACTGAAGCTTTCTTT. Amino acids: CASSVRPGTGMNTEAFF.

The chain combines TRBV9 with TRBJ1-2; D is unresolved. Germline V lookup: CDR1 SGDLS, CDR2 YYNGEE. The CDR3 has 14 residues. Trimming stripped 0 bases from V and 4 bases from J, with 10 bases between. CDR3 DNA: TGTGCCAGCAGCGTAGTGGAGGCCTCCTATGGCTACACCTTC. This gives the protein CASSVVEASYGYTF.

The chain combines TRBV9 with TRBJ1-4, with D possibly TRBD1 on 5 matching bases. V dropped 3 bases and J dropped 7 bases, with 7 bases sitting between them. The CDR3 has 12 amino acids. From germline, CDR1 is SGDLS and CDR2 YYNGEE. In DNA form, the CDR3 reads TGTGCCAGCAGCGGGGGGGGTGAAAAACTGTTTTTT. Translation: CASSGGGEKLFF.

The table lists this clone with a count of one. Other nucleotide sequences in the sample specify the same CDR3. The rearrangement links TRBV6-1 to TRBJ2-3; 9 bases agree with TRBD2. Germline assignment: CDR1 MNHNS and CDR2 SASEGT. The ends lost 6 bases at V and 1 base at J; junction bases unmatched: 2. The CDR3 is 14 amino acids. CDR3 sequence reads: CASSRTSGTDTQYF. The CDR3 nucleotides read TGTGCCAGCAGCAGGACTAGCGGCACAGATACGCAGTATTTT.

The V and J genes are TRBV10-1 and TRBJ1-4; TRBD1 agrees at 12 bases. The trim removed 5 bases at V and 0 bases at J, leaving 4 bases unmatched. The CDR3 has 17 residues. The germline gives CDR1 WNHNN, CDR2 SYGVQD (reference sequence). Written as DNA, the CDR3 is TGCGCCAGCAGTCTCCGGGACAGGGGGCCAACTAATGAAAAACTGTTTTTT. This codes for CASSLRDRGPTNEKLFF.

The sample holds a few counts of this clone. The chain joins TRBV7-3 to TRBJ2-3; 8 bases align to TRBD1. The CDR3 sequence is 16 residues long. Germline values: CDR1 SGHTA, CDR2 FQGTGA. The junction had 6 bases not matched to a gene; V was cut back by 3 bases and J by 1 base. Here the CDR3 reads CASSFAGGFGTDTQYF. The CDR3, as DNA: TGTGCCAGCAGCTTCGCAGGGGGCTTTGGCACAGATACGCAGTATTTT.

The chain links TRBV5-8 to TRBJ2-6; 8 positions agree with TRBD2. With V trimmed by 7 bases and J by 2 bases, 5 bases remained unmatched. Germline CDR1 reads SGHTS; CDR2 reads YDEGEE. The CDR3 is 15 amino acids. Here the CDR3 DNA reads TGTGCCAGCCTCGCGCGGGGGGCTGGGGCCAACGTCCTGACTTTC. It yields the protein CASLARGAGANVLTF.

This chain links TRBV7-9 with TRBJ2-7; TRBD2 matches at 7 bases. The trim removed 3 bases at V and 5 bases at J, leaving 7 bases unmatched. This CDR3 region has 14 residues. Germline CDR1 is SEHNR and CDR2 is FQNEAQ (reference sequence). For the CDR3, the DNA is TGTGCCAGCAGCTTCACGGGCGGGAGTGACGAGCAGTACTTC. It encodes CASSFTGGSDEQYF.

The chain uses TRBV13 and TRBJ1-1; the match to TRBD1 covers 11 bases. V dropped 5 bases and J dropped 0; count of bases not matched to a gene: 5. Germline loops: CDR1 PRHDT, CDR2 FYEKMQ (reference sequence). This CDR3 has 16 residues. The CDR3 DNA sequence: TGTGCCAGCAGCCAGGGACAGGGGGAAATGAACACTGAAGCTTTCTTT. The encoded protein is CASSQGQGEMNTEAFF.

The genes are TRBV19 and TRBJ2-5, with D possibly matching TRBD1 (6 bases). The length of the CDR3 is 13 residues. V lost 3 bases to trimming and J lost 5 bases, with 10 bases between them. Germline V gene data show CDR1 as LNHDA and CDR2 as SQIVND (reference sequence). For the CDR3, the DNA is TGTGCCAGTAGTATTTACAGGGCTGAGACCCAGTACTTC. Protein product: CASSIYRAETQYF.

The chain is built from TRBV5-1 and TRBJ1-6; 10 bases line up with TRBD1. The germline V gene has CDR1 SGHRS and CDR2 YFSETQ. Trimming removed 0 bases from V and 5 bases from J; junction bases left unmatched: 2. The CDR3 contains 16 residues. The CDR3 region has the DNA TGCGCCAGCAGCTTGGGACAGGGGGCGAATAATTCACCCCTCCACTTT. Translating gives CASSLGQGANNSPLHF.

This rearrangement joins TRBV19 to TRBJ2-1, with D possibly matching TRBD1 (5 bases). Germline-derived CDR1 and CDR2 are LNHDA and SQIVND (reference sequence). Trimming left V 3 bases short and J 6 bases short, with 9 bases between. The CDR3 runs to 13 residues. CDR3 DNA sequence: TGTGCCAGTAGTATGGGGCAGCGCAATGAGCAGTTCTTC. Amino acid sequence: CASSMGQRNEQFF.

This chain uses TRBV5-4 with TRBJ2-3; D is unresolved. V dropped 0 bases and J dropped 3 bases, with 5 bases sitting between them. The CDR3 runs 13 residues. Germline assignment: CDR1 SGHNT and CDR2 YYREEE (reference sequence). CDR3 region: CASSLGATDTQYF. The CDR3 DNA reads TGTGCCAGCAGCTTGGGAGCTACAGATACGCAGTATTTT.

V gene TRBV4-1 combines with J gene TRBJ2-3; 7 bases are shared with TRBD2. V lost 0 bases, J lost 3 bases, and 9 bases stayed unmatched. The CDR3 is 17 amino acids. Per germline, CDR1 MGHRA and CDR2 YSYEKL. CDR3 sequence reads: CASSQDGSGGGTDTQYF. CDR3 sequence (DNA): TGCGCCAGCAGCCAAGACGGGTCGGGAGGTGGAACAGATACGCAGTATTTT.

The CDR3 DNA reads TGTGCCAGCAGTTTAACAGGACCCTACGAGCAGTACTTC. Translating it yields CASSLTGPYEQYF. The chain is built from TRBV27 and TRBJ2-7; D may be TRBD1 (5 bases). V gave up 2 bases and J gave up 2 bases, with 7 bases separating them. Germline CDR1 is MNHEY and CDR2 is SMNVEV (reference sequence). The CDR3 is made up of 13 amino acids.

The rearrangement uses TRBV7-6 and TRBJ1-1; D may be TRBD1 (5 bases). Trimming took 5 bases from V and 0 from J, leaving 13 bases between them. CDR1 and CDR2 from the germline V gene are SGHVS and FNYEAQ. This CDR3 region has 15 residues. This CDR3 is CASSPGGFMNTEAFF. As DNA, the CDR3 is TGTGCCAGCAGCCCGGGGGGGTTTATGAACACTGAAGCTTTCTTT. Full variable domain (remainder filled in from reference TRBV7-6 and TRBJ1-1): GAGVSQSPRYKVTKRGQDVALRCDPISGHVSLYWYRQALGQGPEFLTYFNYEAQQDKSGLPNDRFSAERPEGSISTLTIQRTEQRDSAMYRCASSPGGFMNTEAFFGQGTRLTVV.

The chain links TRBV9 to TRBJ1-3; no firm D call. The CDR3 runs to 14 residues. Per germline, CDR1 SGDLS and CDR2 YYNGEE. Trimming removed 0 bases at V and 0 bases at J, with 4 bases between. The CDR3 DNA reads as TGTGCCAGCAGCGTAGGAGTCTCTGGAAACACCATATATTTT. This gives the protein CASSVGVSGNTIYF.

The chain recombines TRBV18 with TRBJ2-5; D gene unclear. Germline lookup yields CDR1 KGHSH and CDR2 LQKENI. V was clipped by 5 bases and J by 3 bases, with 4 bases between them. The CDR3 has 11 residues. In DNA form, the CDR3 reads TGTGCCAGCTCATCTAAAGAGACCCAGTACTTC. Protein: CASSSKETQYF.